This is a list of T cell receptor beta chains from one sample in a study of T-cell memory formation after mild COVID-19. TCRdb recomputed calls from the 5' RACE reads with MiXCR, one row per CDR3 protein. The data show under 650,000 distinct CDR3 sequences, under 20% seen once. Material: PBMCs or a T cell subset sorted from them (not recorded which). The receptors here all came from an adult woman who had mild COVID-19 (a few samples of this study predate the infection). Cell type and time point are not known. The CDR3 runs from the conserved cysteine through the conserved F or W. A D gene is named only where the DNA matches it firmly. Clone sizes are given selectively: once, few, many, or a class where the clone is expanded.

NA TRBJ2-1 NA TRBV7-8 15 CASSLASQGGNEQFF TGTGCCAGCAGCTTAGCAAGTCAGGGGGGGAATGAGCAGTTCTTC
NA TRBJ2-7 NA TRBV9 15 CASSVGTGLSYEQYF TGTGCCAGCAGCGTTGGTACAGGACTATCCTACGAGCAGTACTTC
NA TRBJ1-1 NA TRBV29-1 11 CSVVWGGEAFF TGCAGCGTTGTGTGGGGGGGTGAAGCTTTCTTT
few TRBJ1-2 NA TRBV5-5 15 CASSLDGSGRSGYTF TGTGCCAGCAGCTTGGATGGTTCAGGCAGGAGTGGCTACACCTTC
few TRBJ2-7 TRBD1 TRBV23-1 18 CASSPHDLRQGMAYEQYF TGCGCCAGCAGTCCCCACGACCTAAGACAGGGTATGGCTTACGAGCAGTACTTC
few TRBJ2-1 NA TRBV14 11 CASSLLLEQFF TGTGCCAGCAGCCTCCTACTCGAGCAGTTCTTC
NA TRBJ2-5 NA TRBV12-5 14 CASGLSRAGETQYF TGTGCTAGTGGTTTGAGCAGGGCGGGAGAGACCCAGTACTTC
few TRBJ2-5 NA TRBV7-9 12 CASSLGDKTQYF TGTGCCAGCAGCTTAGGGGATAAGACCCAGTACTTC
NA TRBJ2-1 NA TRBV4-2 14 CASSQSGTTVRWFF TGTGCCAGCAGCCAATCCGGGACAACGGTGAGGTGGTTCTTC
NA TRBJ2-1 NA TRBV19 14 CASSIVETPNEQFF TGTGCCAGTAGTATCGTCGAGACCCCCAATGAGCAGTTCTTC
NA TRBJ2-7 NA TRBV4-2 16 CASSESITRSGYEQYF TGTGCCAGCAGCGAGAGCATTACTAGGAGCGGGTACGAGCAGTACTTC
NA TRBJ2-7 TRBD1 TRBV24-1 14 CATSGWDRPYEQYF TGTGCCACCAGTGGGTGGGACAGGCCGTACGAGCAGTACTTC